The 7 T cell receptor beta chains listed next were all sequenced from one sample in a study of quantifying T cell responses using KT2 cells. Study-level information: TCR alpha and beta constant-region primers primed reverse transcription of RNA.

A single-stranded UMI oligo with SP2 sequence was ligated to cDNA 3' ends. The first PCR ran 4 to 5 cycles with an equimolar RC1.1 and RC1.2 beta primer mix. TCRdb re-called the UMI-ligation and nested PCR reads with MiXCR, one entry per CDR3 protein. Of over 55,000 distinct CDR3 sequences in the sample, around an eighth are singletons; the top ten hold roughly 10%. The sequenced sample was PBMCs spiked with cells of the T cell clone KT2. The receptors originated from a human donor.

The chain has TRBV21-1 and TRBJ1-6; the listed D gene, TRBD1, was not tested against the DNA. TRBV21-1 is a known pseudogene. The CDR3 covers 13 residues. In nucleotides, the CDR3 is TGTGCCAGGGGCCGACAGGGGAGTGACCCCCTCCACTTT. This codes for CARGRQGSDPLHF.

The J gene is TRBJ2-6, the V gene TRBV4-1, with D unclear. The CDR3 runs 17 residues. V gave up 1 base and J gave up 3 bases, with 13 bases separating them. The germline V gene encodes CDR1 MGHRA and CDR2 YSYEKL. The CDR3 loop reads CASSQGRASGGANVLTF. CDR3 coding DNA: TGCGCCAGCAGCCAAGGTAGGGCGAGTGGTGGGGCCAACGTCCTGACTTTC.

This sequence joins TRBV9 and TRBJ1-3; 8 positions agree with TRBD1. V trimming: 4 bases; J trimming: 2 bases; junction bases outside the gene matches: 2. CDR1 and CDR2 from the germline V gene are SGDLS and YYNGEE. The CDR3 loop spans 14 amino acids. The CDR3, as DNA: TGTGCCAGCAGCATACAGGGGGCTGGAAACACCATATATTTT. Amino acids: CASSIQGAGNTIYF.

Details on this clonotype: A much larger clone lies one base from this, so it may be a read error. The V call is TRBV4-3, the J call TRBJ1-2; D is unclear. There are 16 residues in the CDR3. Germline CDR1 is LGHNA and CDR2 is YSLEER. This CDR3 reads CAGSQDRVVRLRGYTF. In DNA, the CDR3 is TGCGCCGGCAGCCAAGATCGCGTTGTCCGACTGAGAGGCTACACCTTC.

This clonotype has a handful of counts. The CDR3 loop reads CASSFIAREPEQYF. CDR3 DNA sequence: TGTGCCAGCAGTTTCATAGCAAGGGAGCCGGAGCAGTACTTC. The chain is built from TRBV12-3 or TRBV12-4 and TRBJ2-7; tentative D call: TRBD2 (5 bases). V shed 3 bases and J shed 7 bases, with 16 bases lying between them. The CDR3 runs 14 residues.

This clonotype occurred many times. The chain carries TRBV7-9 and TRBJ2-5; D ambiguous. The CDR3 spans 15 residues. Trimming pared 4 bases from V and 1 base from J, leaving 13 bases between. From germline, CDR1 is SEHNR and CDR2 FQNEAQ (reference sequence). The DNA of the CDR3 is TGTGCCAGCAGCTCATTAAAAGCCTTCCAAGAGACCCAGTACTTC. Encoded protein: CASSSLKAFQETQYF. Together with reference TRBV7-9 and TRBJ2-5, the CDR3 gives the full variable domain: DTGVSQNPRHKITKRGQNVTFRCDPISEHNRLYWYRQTLGQGPEFLTYFQNEAQLEKSRLLSDRFSAERPKGSFSTLEIQRTEQGDSAMYLCASSSLKAFQETQYFGPGTRLLVL.

This clonotype was observed a few times. The gene calls are TRBV6-4 and TRBJ2-3; D is uncertain. The CDR3 has 18 residues. Trimming pared 3 bases from V and 2 bases from J, leaving 21 bases between. The germline V gene has CDR1 MRHNA and CDR2 SNTAGT. CDR3 sequence: CASSEFRARPGATDTQYF. CDR3 bases: TGTGCCAGCAGTGAGTTTAGGGCTCGCCCCGGTGCCACAGATACGCAGTATTTT.